This TCR beta chain appears in the sequencing data of a study of shared clonotypes between healthy human individuals. Overall study context: Donors consisted of a couple of women and a few men between 18 and 49.

The naive CD8 population came from CD45RO-negative cells selected for CCR7, without terminally differentiated effector memory CD45RA+ cells. Study results and limitations: Limited genetic and exposure-history diversity came from having few donors.

The deep-level immunoSEQ assay was used. TCRdb keeps only in-frame clones here, not all; method: immunoSEQ multiplex PCR. The table records around 700,000 clones, about 92% of them present only once. As concerns this clone: Its antigen is as yet unknown.

The sequenced material came from naive CD8+ T cells sorted from blood. The sequence derives from a man aged 25 to 40 in good health.

CDR3 sequence: CASSRHTSGSNEQYF. Here the CDR3 DNA reads TGTGCCAGCAGCAGACATACTAGCGGGAGCAACGAGCAGTACTTC. The chain has TRBV7-2 and TRBJ2-7; 11 bases map to TRBD2. Looked up from germline, CDR1 is SGHTA and CDR2 is FQGNSA. The CDR3 length is 15 residues. The J segment lost 5 bases and the V segment lost 5 bases, leaving 8 bases of the junction unmatched.